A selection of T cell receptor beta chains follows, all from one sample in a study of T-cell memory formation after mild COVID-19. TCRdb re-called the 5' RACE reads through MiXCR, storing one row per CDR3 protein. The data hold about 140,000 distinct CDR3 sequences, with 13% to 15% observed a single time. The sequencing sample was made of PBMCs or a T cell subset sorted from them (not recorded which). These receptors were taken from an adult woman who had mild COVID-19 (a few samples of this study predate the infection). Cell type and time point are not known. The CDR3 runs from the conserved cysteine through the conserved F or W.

CSTRVHYGYTF	TRBV20-1	11
CAISEVRGRAFF	TRBV10-3	12
CASSLETYTYEQYF	TRBV7-6	14
CASSPIAGGTYEQYF	TRBV3-1	15
CAWSADHSRETQYF	TRBV30	14
CASSMVGEYNEQFF	TRBV19	14
CASSPDRSYEAFF	TRBV12-3/TRBV12-4	13
CASSPSDGGPFFYNEQFF	TRBV7-9	18
CASSRPVLDYGYTF	TRBV21-1	14
CASSQERISGPGGRYNEQFF	TRBV4-1	20
CATSDLWQGNTGELFF	TRBV24-1	16
CASSFGGSSPLHF	TRBV27	13
CASSSFLGQGEETQYF	TRBV27	16
CSATLAGEETQYF	TRBV20-1	13
CASSLEEQFF	TRBV5-1	10
CSAVTGTGYYEQYF	TRBV20-1	14
CASSPRSSYNSPLHF	TRBV19	15
CASSGGRDADTQYF	TRBV6-1	14
CASSQEAEREQFF	TRBV4-3	13
CASSLTPGLAADRELFF	TRBV11-2	17
CASSLWGANEQFF	TRBV5-5	13
CASSLIASTDTQYF	TRBV28	14
CASSRTKAEAFF	TRBV4-1	12
CSAVSASGRTDTQYF	TRBV20-1	15
CASGGDTQYF	TRBV7-9	10
CASSHDSSPYEQYF	TRBV7-2	14
CASSQDQGTGSEQYF	TRBV4-3	15
CASSQEQGLYYNEQFF	TRBV4-3	16
CASSFPTSGSSYNEQFF	TRBV7-6	17
CASSLWGLADNEQLF	TRBV12-3/TRBV12-4	15
CASSYGTPRQTQYF	TRBV12-3/TRBV12-4	14
CASSSAGTGGTDTQYF	TRBV7-3	16
CASSFTGAVVDGYTF	TRBV5-1	15
CASPRMRRNTGELFF	TRBV21-1	15
CATSDSWGLTDTQYF	TRBV24-1	15
CATSQGQALWDEQYF	TRBV24-1	15
CSAETGGNQPQHF	TRBV20-1	13
CASPGQDPGNEKLFF	TRBV7-9	15
CASDRPAYEQYF	TRBV2	12
CASSTVDNEQFF	TRBV6-5	12
CASSQTYTDTQYF	TRBV4-1	13
CASSPVPDRNSGNTIYF	TRBV18	17
CASSHTGTSGDTQYF	TRBV4-1	15
CASSEALPAGNQPQHF	TRBV6-1	16
CASGLDRRPEGEKLFF	TRBV12-5	16
CASSYRGRAYGYTF	TRBV6-6	14
CASSLGQGGEQYF	TRBV6-5	13
CASSSTSGRETGELFF	TRBV7-9	16
CASSYSPQSNQPQHF	TRBV6-5	15
CASSSGGGDEQYF	TRBV5-1	13
CAWSAGGGYEQYF	TRBV30	13
CASSLETSGTYNEQFF	TRBV7-9	16
CASSEPGLAVSYEQYF	TRBV21-1	16
CATSDLPQGADTGELFF	TRBV24-1	17
CASSEFPGYSTDTQYF	TRBV6-4	16